This T cell receptor (beta chain) was sequenced in a study of blood T cell repertoires in COVID-19. Study context: COVID-19 samples collected from the United States, Italy and Spain covered acute and convalescent phases. In each case, the material was cDNA or gDNA derived from T cells, B-cell-depleted T cells, or PBMCs.

V lost 3 bases, J lost 5 bases, and 10 bases stayed unmatched. The CDR3 contains 15 residues. Germline V lookup: CDR1 SGHKS, CDR2 YYEKEE (reference sequence). Libraries were prepared by immunoSEQ multiplex PCR; TCRdb keeps only in-frame clonotypes and omits some of them. Among 250,000 to 350,000 clones listed, around four fifths were seen once. This receptor was identified in a woman in her forties or fifties with active or convalescent COVID-19. Source material: peripheral blood. This chain joins TRBV5-5 and TRBJ1-1, with TRBD1 matching 7 bases. The CDR3 here is CASSSRQGSGTEAFF. CDR3 nucleotide sequence: TGTGCCAGCAGCTCTCGACAGGGCTCGGGGACTGAAGCTTTCTTT.